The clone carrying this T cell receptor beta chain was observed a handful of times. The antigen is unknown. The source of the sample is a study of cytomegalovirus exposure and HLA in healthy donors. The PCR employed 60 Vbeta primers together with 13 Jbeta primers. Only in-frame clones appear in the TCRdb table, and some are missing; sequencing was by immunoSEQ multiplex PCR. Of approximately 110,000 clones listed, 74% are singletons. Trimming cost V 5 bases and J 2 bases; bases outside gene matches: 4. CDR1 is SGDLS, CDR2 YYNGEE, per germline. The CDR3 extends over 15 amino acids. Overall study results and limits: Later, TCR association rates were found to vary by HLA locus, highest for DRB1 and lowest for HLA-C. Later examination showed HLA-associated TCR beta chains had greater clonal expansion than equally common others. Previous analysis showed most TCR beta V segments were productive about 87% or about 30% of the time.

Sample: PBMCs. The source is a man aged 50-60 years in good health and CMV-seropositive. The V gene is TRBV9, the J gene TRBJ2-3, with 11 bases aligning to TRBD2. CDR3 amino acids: CASSGTSGPTDTQYF. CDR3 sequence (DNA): TGTGCCAGCAGTGGGACTAGCGGCCCCACAGATACGCAGTATTTT.